Below, 16 T cell receptor beta chains from the same sample are listed, as sequenced in a study of T cell responses to AZD1222 COVID-19 vaccine. The repertoire was sequenced with immunoSEQ multiplex PCR; TCRdb's copy has only in-frame clones and lacks some. The data contain over 110,000 clones, roughly 90% of them singletons. The sequencing here drew on peripheral blood, taken 28 days after the second AZD1222 dose. These receptors all come from an adult who received the AZD1222 COVID-19 vaccine.

The chain carries TRBV5-6 and TRBJ1-2; D uncertain. Trimming took off 1 base at V and 8 bases at J, with 12 bases between the two ends. Germline V gives CDR1 SGHDT, CDR2 YYEEEE. The CDR3 extends over 13 amino acids. As DNA, the CDR3 is TGTGCCAGCAGCTTGAACGTCCCGGGGGGCTACACCTTC. Its protein is CASSLNVPGGYTF.

In DNA form, the CDR3 reads TGTGCCAGTAGTCACCGGACTAGCGGCAATGAGCAGTTCTTC. This encodes CASSHRTSGNEQFF. The chain has TRBV19 and TRBJ2-1; TRBD2 agrees at 10 bases. Germline V gene sequence: CDR1 LNHDA, CDR2 SQIVND (reference sequence). The CDR3 spans 14 residues. The trim removed 5 bases at V and 6 bases at J, leaving 4 bases unmatched.

The chain employs TRBV6-5 and TRBJ1-2; the D is unclear. This CDR3 has 13 amino acids. Deletions cut 2 bases from V and 6 bases from J, with 10 bases between. From germline, CDR1 is MNHEY and CDR2 SVGAGI. The CDR3 reads CASSYLPMDGYTF. The CDR3 bases are TGTGCCAGCAGTTACCTTCCGATGGATGGCTACACCTTC.

The chain has TRBV29-1 and TRBJ1-1; 7 bases match TRBD1. Trimming cost V 5 bases and J 6 bases; bases outside gene matches: 9. CDR1 is SQVTM, CDR2 ANQGSEA, per germline. This CDR3 comprises 13 residues. The CDR3 nucleotides are TGCAGCGTTCTCTATCAGGGGGGCTCTGAAGCTTTCTTT. Translation: CSVLYQGGSEAFF.

This chain links TRBV24-1 with TRBJ2-3; D remains ambiguous. The CDR3 covers 12 residues. The germline V and J ends were trimmed by 4 bases and 5 bases, with 6 bases remaining between them. CDR1 and CDR2 from the germline V gene are KGHDR and SFDVKD. The CDR3 sequence: CATSDQRDTQYF. The DNA of the CDR3 is TGTGCCACCAGTGACCAAAGAGATACGCAGTATTTT.

This chain links TRBV18 with TRBJ1-2; D possibly corresponds to TRBD1 (5 bases). The V end lost 3 bases, the J end lost 6 bases, and 14 bases lay between the germline ends. This CDR3 is 14 amino acids long. Germline V CDR1 and CDR2: KGHSH, LQKENI. CDR3 residues: CASSPGLEGDGYTF. The CDR3 DNA is TGTGCCAGCTCACCGGGTTTGGAAGGGGATGGCTACACCTTC.

Only one count was recorded for this clone. The chain links TRBV18 to TRBJ1-6, with a weak D call TRBD1 (6 bases). The CDR3 covers 15 residues. V dropped 3 bases and J dropped 6 bases, with 12 bases sitting between them. Germline V gene lookup returns CDR1 KGHSH and CDR2 LQKENI. This CDR3 reads CASSPGQTFNSPLHF. The CDR3 DNA follows: TGTGCCAGCTCACCGGGACAAACTTTTAATTCACCCCTCCACTTT.

This chain joins TRBV12-3 or TRBV12-4 and TRBJ2-5; 7 positions match TRBD2. The CDR3 covers 12 residues. Trimming at V came to 4 bases and at J to 4 bases, leaving 0 bases not matched to a gene. CDR3 amino acids: CASSSGGETQYF. The CDR3 DNA is TGTGCCAGCAGTTCGGGGGGAGAGACCCAGTACTTC.

The genes are TRBV6-2 or TRBV6-3 and TRBJ2-7; 8 bases are a match to TRBD1. After removal of 0 bases from V and 6 bases from J, the junction contained 1 base not matched to a gene. The CDR3 is made up of 13 amino acids. In germline, CDR1 is MNHEY, CDR2 SVGEGT. The CDR3 nucleotides are TGTGCCAGCAGTTACTCGACAGGGGTCGAGCAGTACTTC. The encoded protein is CASSYSTGVEQYF.

The chain uses TRBV19 and TRBJ1-2, with a weak D call TRBD1 (6 bases). Looked up from germline, CDR1 is LNHDA and CDR2 is SQIVND (reference sequence). CDR3 size: 15 residues. Trimming cost V 5 bases and J 5 bases, with 18 bases left between them. The CDR3 coding sequence is TGTGCCAGTAGTGCCGACAGGTCCTCGGGGTATGGCTACACCTTC. Translating it yields CASSADRSSGYGYTF.

CDR3 coding DNA: TGTGCCAGCAGGGGACAGGGGGGAGCTGGGGCCAACGTCCTGACTTTC. Translation: CASRGQGGAGANVLTF. V usage is TRBV28 and J usage is TRBJ2-6; 11 nucleotides align to TRBD1. The germline CDR1 and CDR2 sequences are MDHEN and SYDVKM. V gave up 6 bases and J gave up 2 bases; unmatched junction bases: 3. This CDR3 has 16 amino acids.

V gene TRBV28 combines with J gene TRBJ1-4; 8 positions match TRBD1. The CDR3 runs 15 residues. CDR1 and CDR2 from the germline V gene are MDHEN and SYDVKM. With V trimmed by 6 bases and J by 8 bases, 11 bases remained unmatched. The CDR3 DNA is TGTGCCAGCAGCTTACCCACCGGACAGGGAGAAAAACTGTTTTTT. Its protein product is CASSLPTGQGEKLFF.

The chain carries TRBV6-5 and TRBJ1-1; no reliable D call. The CDR3 has 13 amino acids. V gave up 6 bases and J gave up 1 base, with 9 bases separating them. Germline CDR1 MNHEY, CDR2 SVGAGI. In DNA form, the CDR3 reads TGTGCCAGCAGGAGCGCGCCGAACACTGAAGCTTTCTTT. As protein: CASRSAPNTEAFF.

The V call is TRBV30, the J call TRBJ1-5; no reliable D call. CDR1 GTSNPN and CDR2 SVGIG come from the germline V gene (reference sequence). CDR3 length equals 14 residues. Trimming cost V 4 bases and J 5 bases, with 15 bases left between them. The CDR3 coding sequence is TGTGCCTGGACCCCGGGAGCCCGGGATCAGCCCCAGCATTTT. The encoded protein is CAWTPGARDQPQHF.

The rearrangement joins TRBV5-1 to TRBJ1-1; 8 bases agree with TRBD1. CDR1 and CDR2 (germline): SGHRS, YFSETQ. CDR3 size: 15 residues. The trim removed 3 bases at V and 1 base at J, leaving 5 bases unmatched. The CDR3 DNA reads as TGCGCCAGCAGCTCCTTGACAGGGGAGAACACTGAAGCTTTCTTT. Its translation: CASSSLTGENTEAFF.

This chain connects TRBV7-8 to TRBJ1-5; D not resolved. V gave up 1 base and J gave up 4 bases, with 8 bases separating them. Germline V gives CDR1 SGHVS, CDR2 FQNEAQ. The CDR3 is 14 residues long. The CDR3 DNA reads TGTGCCAGCAGCTTAGAGGCTTCGAATCAGCCCCAGCATTTT. Translated, it gives CASSLEASNQPQHF.